Listed below are T cell receptor beta chains from one sample, sequenced in a study of T cells after yellow fever vaccination. TCRdb re-analysed the 5' RACE reads in MiXCR, keeping a single row per CDR3 protein. The sample holds 25,000 to 35,000 distinct CDR3 sequences, more than 5% seen once. The sample was CD8+ T cells sorted from PBMCs, taken 10 days after the yellow fever booster vaccination. The receptor set was obtained from a man in his thirties or forties who received the YFV17D yellow fever vaccine. Each CDR3 is given without its conserved first and last residue. Fields, in order: D gene, J gene, V gene, CDR3 protein. A D gene is named only where the DNA matches it firmly.

NA,TRBJ2-7,TRBV25-1,ASLPFYIINEQY
TRBD1,TRBJ2-1,TRBV11-2,ASVDQGQMNEQF
NA,TRBJ2-3,TRBV24-1,ATSDHGDTQY
NA,TRBJ2-7,TRBV18,ASWQAGAHEQY
TRBD2,TRBJ2-7,TRBV6-5,ASSYSKLAVPEEQY
NA,TRBJ2-1,TRBV3-1,AFSPPQASSHPDYEQF
NA,TRBJ2-1,TRBV7-2,ASSLVYNEQF
NA,TRBJ2-7,TRBV27,ASSLYPGLAEQY
TRBD1,TRBJ1-5,TRBV27,ASSIAYRGGNQPQH
TRBD1,TRBJ1-6,TRBV28,ASSSGTGDSPLH
NA,TRBJ2-1,TRBV4-1,ASSPRHGGKYNEQF
TRBD2,TRBJ2-7,TRBV6-5,ASSYEAGVGEQY
NA,TRBJ1-2,TRBV2,ASSEMYGEYGYT
NA,TRBJ1-1,TRBV5-1,ASSPGTGNTEAF
NA,TRBJ2-1,TRBV12-3/TRBV12-4,ASLVGIGQF
TRBD2,TRBJ2-1,TRBV12-5,ASGLVAGGEQF
NA,TRBJ2-1,TRBV7-6,ASSLVGDEQF
NA,TRBJ2-5,TRBV28,ASTTGRGQSAQY
NA,TRBJ2-2,TRBV15,ATSRDYGPPGELF